Sequencing of this TCR beta chain was carried out in a study of T cell repertoires in cytomegalovirus infection. Study at large: Epitope selection comprised recently identified HLA-C-restricted CMV epitopes and well-studied HLA-B-restricted CMV epitopes. TCR beta signatures that were public indicated CMV infection and matching HLA type.

Whole-study findings and limits: HLA-C-restricted TCR beta clonotypes specific for CMV led the ex vivo response. The cumulative frequency of public TCR beta families distinguished individuals who carried CMV together with the relevant HLA.

This clonotype was found a few times. Its antigen is as yet unknown. Each CDR3 protein gets one entry after TCRdb re-called the reads with MiXCR. The data hold about 900,000 distinct CDR3 sequences, with 30% to 40% observed a single time. Per germline, CDR1 MNHNS and CDR2 SASEGT. The CDR3 has 13 amino acids. V lost 6 bases and J 7 bases, leaving 12 bases between the germline ends. The chain links TRBV6-1 to TRBJ1-4; D perhaps matches TRBD1 (5 bases). The sequencing used cultured CD8+ T cells from PBMCs, collected from culture after CMV antigen stimulation. This sequence was found in a human donor in good health (CMV status not recorded). Some clones in this sample may be carry-over from other donors' samples. CDR3 sequence reads: CASSRDGSEKLFF. The CDR3 DNA follows: TGTGCCAGCAGCCGGGACGGATCTGAAAAACTGTTTTTT.